These 18 T cell receptor beta chains came from one sample sequenced in a study of identical twins. TCRdb fed the 5' RACE reads into MiXCR, producing one record per CDR3 protein. Here the sample spans more than 650,000 distinct CDR3 sequences, 6% to 6.5% being singletons. Sequencing used naive T cells sorted from blood. The receptors derive from a man younger than 35 in good health.

This clonotype was seen many times. The V call is TRBV5-1, the J call TRBJ2-5, with D uncertain. Trimming cost V 0 bases and J 7 bases, with 10 bases left between them. The CDR3 covers 13 residues. CDR1 and CDR2 (germline): SGHRS, YFSETQ. The CDR3 protein is CASSLVGRSTQYF. The DNA of the CDR3 is TGCGCCAGCAGCTTGGTGGGCCGATCGACCCAGTACTTC.

The chain uses TRBV7-9 and TRBJ1-5; D uncertain. Germline V CDR1 and CDR2: SEHNR, FQNEAQ (reference sequence). V was clipped by 0 bases and J by 3 bases, with 15 bases between them. The CDR3 runs to 17 residues. The CDR3 here is CASSLAHMGRLNQPQHF. In DNA form, the CDR3 reads TGTGCCAGCAGCTTAGCGCATATGGGCAGGCTCAATCAGCCCCAGCATTTT.

The V gene is TRBV3-1, the J gene TRBJ2-3; TRBD2 aligns across 14 bases. V gave up 4 bases and J gave up 9 bases; unmatched junction bases: 9. The CDR3 is 16 residues long. Germline assignment: CDR1 LGHDT and CDR2 YNNKEL (reference sequence). Here the CDR3 DNA reads TGTGCCAGCAGCCGCCCCGGGACTAGCGGGAGCGAGACGCAGTATTTT. Protein: CASSRPGTSGSETQYF.

A few counts support this clonotype. CDR3 loop: CASSPDLAGVTTDTQYF. DNA of the CDR3: TGTGCCAGCAGCCCGGACCTAGCGGGAGTCACCACAGATACGCAGTATTTT. J is TRBJ2-3 and V is TRBV3-1, with TRBD2 matching over 10 bases. Trimming removed 4 bases from V and 2 bases from J; junction bases left unmatched: 9. CDR1 LGHDT and CDR2 YNNKEL come from the germline V gene (reference sequence). The CDR3 contains 17 residues.

The sample holds many counts of this clonotype. The genes are TRBV12-3 or TRBV12-4 and TRBJ2-1, with TRBD1 identical over 8 bases. This CDR3 is 14 amino acids long. With 6 bases clipped from V and 8 bases from J, the junction kept 9 bases outside the gene matches. For the CDR3, the DNA is TGTGCCAGCAGCTTGGACAGGGTGGTCGATGAGCAGTTCTTC. Protein: CASSLDRVVDEQFF.

The chain combines TRBV7-6 with TRBJ2-4, with 9 nucleotides matching TRBD2. After removal of 0 bases from V and 7 bases from J, the junction contained 4 bases not matched to a gene. Germline CDR1 reads SGHVS; CDR2 reads FNYEAQ. The CDR3 runs 15 residues. For the CDR3, the DNA is TGTGCCAGCAGCTTAGCAGCGGGAGGACAGAACATTCAGTACTTC. Protein product: CASSLAAGGQNIQYF.

This chain links TRBV11-2 with TRBJ2-7; D unresolved. Germline CDR1 reads SGHAT; CDR2 reads FQNNGV. This CDR3 has 13 residues. V was trimmed by 5 bases and J by 4 bases, leaving 12 bases between them. CDR3 DNA sequence: TGTGCCAGCAGCCAAATTTGGGTTTACGAGCAGTACTTC. As protein: CASSQIWVYEQYF.

This clonotype was recorded at least ten times. The chain joins TRBV6-2 or TRBV6-3 to TRBJ2-7; D is tentatively TRBD1 or TRBD2 (6 bases each). Germline V gene sequence: CDR1 MNHEY, CDR2 SVGEGT. This CDR3 comprises 15 residues. V lost 2 bases and J lost 0, with 11 bases in between. CDR3 nucleotides: TGTGCCAGCAGTTACCGGGGGCAGAGCTCCTACGAGCAGTACTTC. As protein: CASSYRGQSSYEQYF.

This clonotype has just a few counts. The chain joins TRBV3-1 to TRBJ2-3, with TRBD2 as a possible D gene (6 bases). Germline loops: CDR1 LGHDT, CDR2 YNNKEL (reference sequence). The CDR3 has 15 residues. The ends were cut back, 1 base at V and 4 bases at J, with 12 bases in the middle. The CDR3 bases are TGTGCCAGCAGCCAAGTTTCCTCGGGGGCAGATACGCAGTATTTT. Translated: CASSQVSSGADTQYF.

This clonotype has only a few counts. The chain carries TRBV29-1 and TRBJ1-1; no clear D. The V end lost 4 bases, the J end lost 5 bases, and 11 bases lay between the germline ends. The germline V gene encodes CDR1 SQVTM and CDR2 ANQGSEA. CDR3 length: 12 amino acids. Here the CDR3 reads CSVVPIETEAFF. CDR3 in DNA: TGCAGCGTTGTCCCCATTGAGACTGAAGCTTTCTTT.

This clonotype was detected only a few times. The chain uses TRBV12-3 or TRBV12-4 and TRBJ1-5; D gene uncertain. V was pared by 3 bases and J by 1 base, with 13 bases between. This CDR3 has 16 amino acids. This CDR3 is CASSLSGLGSNQPQHF. CDR3 in DNA: TGTGCCAGCAGTTTGTCCGGCCTCGGGAGCAATCAGCCCCAGCATTTT.

This clonotype occurred a few times. The gene calls are TRBV20-1 and TRBJ2-5; 8 nucleotides line up with TRBD2. Germline-derived CDR1 and CDR2 are DFQATT and SNEGSKA (reference sequence). The CDR3 length is 16 residues. Trimming took 2 bases from V and 5 from J; bases not matched to a gene: 13. The CDR3 spells CSARTSGSILAETQYF. The CDR3 bases are TGCAGTGCTAGAACCAGCGGGAGTATTCTGGCGGAGACCCAGTACTTC.

In its sample, this clonotype was seen many times. The V and J genes are TRBV20-1 and TRBJ2-1, with 8 bases matching TRBD2. This CDR3 has 16 residues. Germline assignment: CDR1 DFQATT and CDR2 SNEGSKA (reference sequence). J was trimmed by 2 bases and V by 5 bases; bases with no gene match: 11. The CDR3 sequence is CSAGAFREGPYNEQFF. The CDR3, as DNA: TGCAGTGCTGGGGCGTTCCGGGAGGGCCCCTACAATGAGCAGTTCTTC.

This clonotype was recorded many times. The genes are TRBV24-1 and TRBJ2-3; 7 nucleotides line up with TRBD2. The V and J ends lost 4 bases and 3 bases, in that order; junction bases with no gene match: 6. The CDR3 has 15 residues. From germline, CDR1 is KGHDR and CDR2 SFDVKD. The CDR3 DNA reads TGTGCCACCAGTGACCGACTAGCAGGTACAGATACGCAGTATTTT. It is translated as CATSDRLAGTDTQYF.

This clonotype turned up a few times. The chain uses TRBV7-8 and TRBJ2-1; 7 nucleotides align to TRBD1. Germline V gives CDR1 SGHVS, CDR2 FQNEAQ. The trim removed 1 base at V and 9 bases at J, leaving 3 bases unmatched. The CDR3 is 13 amino acids. The CDR3 loop is CASSLEQGTEQFF. CDR3 sequence (DNA): TGTGCCAGCAGCTTAGAACAGGGGACTGAGCAGTTCTTC.

In its sample, this clonotype was seen a few times. The V call is TRBV27, the J call TRBJ2-3; D may be TRBD1 or TRBD2 (5 bases each). V was shortened by 2 bases and J by 4 bases, with 22 bases between the two germline ends. CDR1 and CDR2 (germline): MNHEY, SMNVEV (reference sequence). The CDR3 is made up of 18 amino acids. The CDR3 nucleotides read TGTGCCAGCAGTTTACTCCCCGTGGGACCCCAAGGCGCAGATACGCAGTATTTT. Amino acid sequence: CASSLLPVGPQGADTQYF.

This clonotype came up many times. The J gene is TRBJ2-5, the V gene TRBV12-3 or TRBV12-4, with D perhaps TRBD2 (6 bases). Trimming took 5 bases from V and 3 from J, leaving 13 bases between them. The CDR3 is made up of 14 amino acids. CDR3 bases: TGTGCCAGCAGTCTCAGGGACTGGGAAGAGACCCAGTACTTC. This translates into CASSLRDWEETQYF.

This clonotype showed up just a few times. The chain is built from TRBV19 and TRBJ2-7, with TRBD1 identical over 8 bases. CDR1 is LNHDA, CDR2 SQIVND, per germline (reference sequence). Trimming at V came to 1 base and at J to 7 bases, leaving 6 bases not matched to a gene. This CDR3 has 14 amino acids. DNA for the CDR3: TGTGCCAGTAGTATAGCTCCGACAGGGGAAGAGCAGTACTTC. The encoded protein is CASSIAPTGEEQYF.